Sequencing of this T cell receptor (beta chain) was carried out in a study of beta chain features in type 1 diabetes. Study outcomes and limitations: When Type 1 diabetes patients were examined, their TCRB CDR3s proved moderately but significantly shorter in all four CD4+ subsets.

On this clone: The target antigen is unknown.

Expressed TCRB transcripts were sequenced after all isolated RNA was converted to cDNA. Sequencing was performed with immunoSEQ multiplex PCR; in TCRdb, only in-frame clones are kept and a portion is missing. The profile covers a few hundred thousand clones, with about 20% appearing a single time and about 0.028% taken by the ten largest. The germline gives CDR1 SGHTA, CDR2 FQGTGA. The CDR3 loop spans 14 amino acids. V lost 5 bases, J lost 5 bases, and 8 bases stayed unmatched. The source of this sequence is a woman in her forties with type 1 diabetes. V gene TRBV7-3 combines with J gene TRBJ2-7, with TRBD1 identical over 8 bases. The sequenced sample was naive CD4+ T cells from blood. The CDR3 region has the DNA TGTGCCAGCAGCCGACAGACAGGGGACAACGAGCAGTACTTC. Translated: CASSRQTGDNEQYF.